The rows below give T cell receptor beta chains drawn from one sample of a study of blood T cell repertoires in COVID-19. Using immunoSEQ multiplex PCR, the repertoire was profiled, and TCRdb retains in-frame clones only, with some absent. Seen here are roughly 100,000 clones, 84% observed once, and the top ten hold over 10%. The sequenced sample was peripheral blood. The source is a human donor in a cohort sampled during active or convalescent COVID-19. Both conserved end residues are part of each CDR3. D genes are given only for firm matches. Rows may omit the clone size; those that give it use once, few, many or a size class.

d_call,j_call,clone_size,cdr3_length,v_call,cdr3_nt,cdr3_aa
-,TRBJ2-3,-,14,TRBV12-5,TGTGCTAGTGGTTTTGGGCAGTACACAGATACGCAGTATTTT,CASGFGQYTDTQYF
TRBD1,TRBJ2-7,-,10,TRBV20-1,TGCAGTGCGCTACACAGGGGAGAGTACTTC,CSALHRGEYF
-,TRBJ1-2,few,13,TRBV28,TGTGCCAGCCGTGCGTGGACTCACTATGGCTACACCTTC,CASRAWTHYGYTF
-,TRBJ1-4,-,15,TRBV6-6,TGTGCCAGCCGGACAGCCACAACAACTAATGAAAAACTGTTTTTT,CASRTATTTNEKLFF
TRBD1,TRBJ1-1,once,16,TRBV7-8,TGTGCCAGCAGGAACCGGGGGACAGGGGAGTGGACTGAAGCTTTCTTT,CASRNRGTGEWTEAFF
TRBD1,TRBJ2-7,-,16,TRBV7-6,TGTGCCAGCAGCTTAGTAGGGCACAGGGGGCAATACGAGCAGTACTTC,CASSLVGHRGQYEQYF
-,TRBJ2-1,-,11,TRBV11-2,TGTGCCAGCAGCTTAGCGGGTGAGCAGTTCTTC,CASSLAGEQFF
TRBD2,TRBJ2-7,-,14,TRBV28,TGTGCCAGCACCTGGACTAGCGGTGCCTACGAGCAGTACTTC,CASTWTSGAYEQYF
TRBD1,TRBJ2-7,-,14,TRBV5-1,TGCGCCAGCAGCTGGAGGACAGGGGCCTACGAGCAGTACTTC,CASSWRTGAYEQYF
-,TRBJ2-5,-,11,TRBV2,TGTGCCAGCAGTGGCGGGGAGACCCAGTACTTC,CASSGGETQYF
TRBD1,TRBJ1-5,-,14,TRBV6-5,TGTGCCAGCAGTTACACAGGGGCGGGTCAGCCCCAGCATTTT,CASSYTGAGQPQHF
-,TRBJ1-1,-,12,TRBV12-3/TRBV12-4,TGTGCCAGCAGTTTCCCGTACACTGAAGCTTTCTTT,CASSFPYTEAFF
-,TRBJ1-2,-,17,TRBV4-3,TGCGCCAGCAGCCAAGTTTTCGGACCGGACACTAACTATGGCTACACCTTC,CASSQVFGPDTNYGYTF
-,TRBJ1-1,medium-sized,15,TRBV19,TGTGCCAGTAGGAGGGAGCGGGGGACTAACACTGAAGCTTTCTTT,CASRRERGTNTEAFF
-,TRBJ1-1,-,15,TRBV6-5,TGTGCCAGCAGTCACGGAGGGGAGGGGAACACTGAAGCTTTCTTT,CASSHGGEGNTEAFF
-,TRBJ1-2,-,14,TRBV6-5,TGTGCCAGCGGACGGACAGCCAGAGATTATGGCTACACCTTC,CASGRTARDYGYTF
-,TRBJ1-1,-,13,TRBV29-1,TGCAGCGTGAAAAGGGGGATGGACACTGAAGCTTTCTTT,CSVKRGMDTEAFF
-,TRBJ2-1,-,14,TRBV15,TGTGCCACCAGCAGAGCTATTGCTCGCGATGAGCAGTTCTTC,CATSRAIARDEQFF
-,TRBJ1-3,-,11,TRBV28,TGTGCCAGCAGTTTTGCGGGGGGCATATATTTT,CASSFAGGIYF
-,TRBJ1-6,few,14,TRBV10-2,TGCGCCAGCAGTGAGCCTGGGGGCAATTCACCCCTCCACTTT,CASSEPGGNSPLHF
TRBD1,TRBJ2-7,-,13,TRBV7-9,TGTGCCATCCGTGGACAGGAGAACTACGAGCAGTACTTC,CAIRGQENYEQYF
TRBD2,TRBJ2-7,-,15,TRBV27,TGTGCCAGCAGTAAGCGGGGGGTTAGCTCCTACGAGCAGTACTTC,CASSKRGVSSYEQYF
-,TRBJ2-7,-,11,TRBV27,TGTGCCAGCAGTTCCACCTACGAGCAGTACTTC,CASSSTYEQYF
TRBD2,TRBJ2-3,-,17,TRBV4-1,TGCGCCAGCAGCCAAATTAGACTAGCGGGGAACACAGATACGCAGTATTTT,CASSQIRLAGNTDTQYF
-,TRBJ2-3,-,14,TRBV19,TGTGCCAGTACCAGCCTGACCGGGGGAGATACGCAGTATTTT,CASTSLTGGDTQYF
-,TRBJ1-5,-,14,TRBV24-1,TGTGCCACCAGTGATGGTGGGGCAGATCAGCCCCAGCATTTT,CATSDGGADQPQHF
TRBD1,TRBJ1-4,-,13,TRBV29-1,TGCAGCGTGCGGGCAGGGGGCCGGGAAAAACTGTTTTTT,CSVRAGGREKLFF
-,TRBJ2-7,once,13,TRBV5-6,TGTGCCAGCAGCTTGGGGTCCGGGTACGAGCAGTACTTC,CASSLGSGYEQYF
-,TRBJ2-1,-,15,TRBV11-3,TGTGCCAGCAGCCAAGAGGGGGGGCGGTACAATGAGCAGTTCTTC,CASSQEGGRYNEQFF
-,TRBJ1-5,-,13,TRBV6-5,TGTGCCAGCGGGGACTCTCTAAATCAGCCCCAGCATTTT,CASGDSLNQPQHF
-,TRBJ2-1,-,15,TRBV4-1,TGCGCCAGCAGCCCGGAGAGTACCTCCTACAATGAGCAGTTCTTC,CASSPESTSYNEQFF
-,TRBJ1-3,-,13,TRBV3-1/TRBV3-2,TGTGCCAGCAGCCATCTCGGCCAGGGCCAACTATATTTT,CASSHLGQGQLYF
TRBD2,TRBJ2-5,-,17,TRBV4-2,TGTGCCACGGCAACCGGGACTAGCGGGGGGGGCCAAGAGACCCAGTACTTC,CATATGTSGGGQETQYF
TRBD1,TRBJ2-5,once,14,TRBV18,TGTGCCAGCTCAGATCCCGGGACAGAAGAGACCCAGTACTTC,CASSDPGTEETQYF
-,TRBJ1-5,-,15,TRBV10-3,TGTGCCATCAGTGAGTCTGCCGGGGGTTCAGGTTCCCAGCATTTT,CAISESAGGSGSQHF
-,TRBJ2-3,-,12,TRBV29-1,TGCAGCACCAGGACATTGCGGGATACGCAGTATTTT,CSTRTLRDTQYF
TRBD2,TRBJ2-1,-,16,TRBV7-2,TGTGCCAGCAGCTTAGGAGTAGCGGGGGGCCTCAATGAGCAGTTCTTC,CASSLGVAGGLNEQFF
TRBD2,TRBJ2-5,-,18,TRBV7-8,TGTGCCAGCAGCTTAGCTGGGACTAGCGGGGGGGCCGGGGAGACCCAGTACTTC,CASSLAGTSGGAGETQYF
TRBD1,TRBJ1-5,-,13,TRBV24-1,TGTGCCACTGCGGACAGGGGCAATCAGCCCCAGCATTTT,CATADRGNQPQHF
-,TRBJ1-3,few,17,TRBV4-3,TGCCCCAGCCCCCCCCGGTGGGGGGGACGTCCTGGAAACACCATATATTTT,CPSPPRWGGRPGNTIYF
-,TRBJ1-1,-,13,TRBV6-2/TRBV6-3,TGTGCCAGCAGTTACTCTGGAGACTCTGAAGCTTTCTTT,CASSYSGDSEAFF
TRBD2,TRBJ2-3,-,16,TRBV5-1,TGCGCCAGCAGCTTGTGGGCTAGCGGGGCCACAGATACGCAGTATTTT,CASSLWASGATDTQYF
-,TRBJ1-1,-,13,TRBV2,TGTGCCAGCAGGAGGGAGACTCAGACTGAAGCTTTCTTT,CASRRETQTEAFF
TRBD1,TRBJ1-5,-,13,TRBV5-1,TGCGCCAGCAGGTACGACAGGGATCAGCCCCAGCATTTT,CASRYDRDQPQHF
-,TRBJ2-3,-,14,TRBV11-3,TGTGCCAGCAGCTTTAGTGGGGGCGGAGATACGCAGTATTTT,CASSFSGGGDTQYF
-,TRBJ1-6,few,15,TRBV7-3,TGTGCCAGCAGCTTGCAGGCCGCTTATAATTCACCCCTCCACTTT,CASSLQAAYNSPLHF
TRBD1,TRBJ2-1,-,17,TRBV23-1,TGCGCCAGCAGTCAGCCCCAACAGGGGTTGACCTACAATGAGCAGTTCTTC,CASSQPQQGLTYNEQFF
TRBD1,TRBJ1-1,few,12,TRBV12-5,TGTGCTAGTGCAAGGGACAGGGGAGAAGCTTTCTTT,CASARDRGEAFF
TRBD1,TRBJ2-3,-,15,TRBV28,TGTGCCAGCAGCCCCGACAGGGTCGAGGCAGATACGCAGTATTTT,CASSPDRVEADTQYF
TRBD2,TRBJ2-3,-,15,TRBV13,TGTGCCAGCAGCCAACCAGGGACTAGTACAGATACGCAGTATTTT,CASSQPGTSTDTQYF
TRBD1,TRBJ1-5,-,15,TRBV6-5,TGTGCCAGCAGGGAGGGACAGGGAGTTTGGCAGCCCCAGCATTTT,CASREGQGVWQPQHF
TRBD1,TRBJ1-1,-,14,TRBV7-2,TGTGCCAGCAGCACCCCGTATAACAGGGGGCGGGCTTTCTTT,CASSTPYNRGRAFF
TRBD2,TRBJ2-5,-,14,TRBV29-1,TGCAGCGTTGCTCAGGGCGGGGGGGGAGAGACCCAGTACTTC,CSVAQGGGGETQYF
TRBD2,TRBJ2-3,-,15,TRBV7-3,TGTGCCAGCAGCGAGACTAGCGTAAGCACAGATACGCAGTATTTT,CASSETSVSTDTQYF